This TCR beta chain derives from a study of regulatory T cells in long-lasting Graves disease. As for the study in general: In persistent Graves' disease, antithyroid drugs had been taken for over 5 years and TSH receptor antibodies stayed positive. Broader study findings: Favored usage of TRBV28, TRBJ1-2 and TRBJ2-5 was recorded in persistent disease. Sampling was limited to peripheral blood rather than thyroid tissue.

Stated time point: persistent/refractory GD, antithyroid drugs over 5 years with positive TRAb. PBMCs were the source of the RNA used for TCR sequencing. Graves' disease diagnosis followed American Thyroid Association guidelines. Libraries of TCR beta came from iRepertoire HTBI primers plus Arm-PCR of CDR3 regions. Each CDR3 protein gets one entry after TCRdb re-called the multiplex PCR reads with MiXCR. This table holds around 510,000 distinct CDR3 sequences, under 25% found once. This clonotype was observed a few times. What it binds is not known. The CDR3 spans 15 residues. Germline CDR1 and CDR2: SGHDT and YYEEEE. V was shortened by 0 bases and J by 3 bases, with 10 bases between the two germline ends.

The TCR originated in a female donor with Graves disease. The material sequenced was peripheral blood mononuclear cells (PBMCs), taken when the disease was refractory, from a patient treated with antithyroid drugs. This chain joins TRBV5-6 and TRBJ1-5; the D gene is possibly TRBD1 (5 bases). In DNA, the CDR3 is TGTGCCAGCAGCTTGGCAGGGAGACCCAATCAGCCCCAGCATTTT. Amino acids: CASSLAGRPNQPQHF.